This T cell receptor beta chain was captured in a study of blood T cell repertoires in COVID-19. Across the study: Samples came from the United States, Italy and Spain, spanning acute and convalescent COVID-19.

The CDR3 extends over 15 amino acids. CDR1 is GTSNPN, CDR2 SVGIG, per germline (reference sequence). Trimming removed 3 bases from V and 2 bases from J; junction bases left unmatched: 7. Measured with immunoSEQ multiplex PCR; TCRdb has only the in-frame clones, and not every one. Here the sample spans some 320,000 clones, 90% being singletons. The sequence derives from a man between 60 and 75 years old who had recovered from COVID-19. V and J are TRBV30 and TRBJ1-5; TRBD1 agrees at 7 bases. The sample was PBMCs or T cells enriched from blood (not recorded which). The CDR3 DNA follows: TGTGCCTGGAGCCTGACAGGGACCGGCAATCAGCCCCAGCATTTT. It is translated as CAWSLTGTGNQPQHF.